The clone carrying this T cell receptor (beta chain) was picked up a small number of times. Measured with immunoSEQ multiplex PCR; TCRdb has only the in-frame clones, and not every one. This sample has around 15,000 clones, with 30% to 40% found just once. Around 200,000 CFSE-labeled responder cells were plated with around 200,000 irradiated, violet-dye-labeled stimulator cells. This sample was taken from a study of graft-versus-host responses after intestinal transplantation. Study overall: Isolated intestinal, liver-intestinal, or multivisceral transplants were what recipients had. Study results and limitations: Analysis identified GvH clones in recipient marrow, with some appearing first in ileum or blood.

V gave up 3 bases and J gave up 0 bases; unmatched junction bases: 0. Germline CDR1 SGHAT, CDR2 FQDESV (reference sequence). The CDR3 consists of 14 residues. Sequencing was performed on alloreactive CD4+ T cells from a mixed lymphocyte reaction culture, taken before intestinal transplant. As for subset: CFSE-low proliferating T cells sorted from approximately 6-day pre-transplant mixed lymphocyte reaction (GvH or HvG direction). J is TRBJ2-3 and V is TRBV11-1, with 7 bases that match TRBD2. The sequence was obtained from a human patient who received an intestinal transplant. Here the CDR3 DNA reads TGTGCCAGCAGCTTGGGACTAAGCACAGATACGCAGTATTTT. It codes for CASSLGLSTDTQYF. Combining the CDR3 with reference TRBV11-1 and TRBJ2-3 gives the whole variable domain EAEVAQSPRYKITEKSQAVAFWCDPISGHATLYWYRQILGQGPELLVQFQDESVVDDSQLPKDRFSAERLKGVDSTLKIQPAELGDSAMYLCASSLGLSTDTQYFGPGTRLTVL.